This TCR beta chain was observed in a study of post-analysis software for immune sequencing data. Whole-study context: Several disease courses (relapsing-remitting, secondary progressive and progressive-relapsing) of multiple sclerosis were included. The study's findings and limits: Controls had lower frequencies than patients of about five TRBV segments, which included TRBV5-6, TRBV5-1 and TRBV20-1. Among multiple sclerosis patients, normalized Chao1 diversity was significantly below that of controls.

CDR1 SEHNR and CDR2 FQNEAQ come from the germline V gene (reference sequence). V lost 5 bases, J lost 8 bases, and 21 bases lay in between. The CDR3 length is 15 residues. Unique molecular identifiers had been added to the TCR beta cDNA libraries. T cells numbering 1 to 10 million yielded approximately 500,000 cDNA molecules. TCRdb recomputed calls from the PCR reads with MiXCR, one row per CDR3 protein. The sample has about 760,000 distinct CDR3 sequences, 25% to 30% seen once; the top ten hold approximately 0.6%. This clonotype was counted between two and nine times. Its antigen is currently unknown.

Sequences were obtained from blood. V and J are TRBV7-9 and TRBJ1-2, with D possibly TRBD1 on 5 matching bases. The sequence came from a girl under 18 with multiple sclerosis. CDR3 protein: CASSALQAVGNGYTF. CDR3 DNA: TGTGCCAGCAGCGCCCTACAGGCTGTGGGGAACGGCTACACCTTC. The full variable domain, completed using reference TRBV7-9 and TRBJ1-2, is DTGVSQNPRHKITKRGQNVTFRCDPISEHNRLYWYRQTLGQGPEFLTYFQNEAQLEKSRLLSDRFSAERPKGSFSTLEIQRTEQGDSAMYLCASSALQAVGNGYTFGSGTRLTVV.